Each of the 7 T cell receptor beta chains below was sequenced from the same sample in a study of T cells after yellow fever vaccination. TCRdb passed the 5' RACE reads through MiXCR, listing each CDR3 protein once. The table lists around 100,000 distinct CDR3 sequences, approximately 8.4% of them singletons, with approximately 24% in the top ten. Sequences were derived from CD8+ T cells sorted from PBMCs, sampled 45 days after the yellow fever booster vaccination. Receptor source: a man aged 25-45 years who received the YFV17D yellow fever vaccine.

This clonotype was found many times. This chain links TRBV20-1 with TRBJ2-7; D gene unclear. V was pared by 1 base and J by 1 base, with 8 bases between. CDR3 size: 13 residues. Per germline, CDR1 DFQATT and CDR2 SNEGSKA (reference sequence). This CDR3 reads CSARARPSYEQYF. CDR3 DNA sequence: TGCAGTGCTAGAGCCCGACCGTCCTACGAGCAGTACTTC.

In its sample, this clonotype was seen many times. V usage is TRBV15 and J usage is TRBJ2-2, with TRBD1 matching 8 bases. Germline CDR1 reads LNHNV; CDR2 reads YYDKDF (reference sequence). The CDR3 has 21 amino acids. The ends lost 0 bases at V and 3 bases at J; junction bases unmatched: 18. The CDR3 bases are TGTGCCACCAGCAGAGATCGGACTGGACAGGGACGGGGGTGGGACACCGGGGAGCTGTTTTTT. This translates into CATSRDRTGQGRGWDTGELFF.

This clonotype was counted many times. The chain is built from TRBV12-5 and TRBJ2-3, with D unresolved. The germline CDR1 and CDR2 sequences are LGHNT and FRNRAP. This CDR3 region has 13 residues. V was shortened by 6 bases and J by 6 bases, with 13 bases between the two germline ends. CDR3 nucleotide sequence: TGTGCTAGTGGCCCCCCTGTACAGGATACGCAGTATTTT. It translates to CASGPPVQDTQYF.

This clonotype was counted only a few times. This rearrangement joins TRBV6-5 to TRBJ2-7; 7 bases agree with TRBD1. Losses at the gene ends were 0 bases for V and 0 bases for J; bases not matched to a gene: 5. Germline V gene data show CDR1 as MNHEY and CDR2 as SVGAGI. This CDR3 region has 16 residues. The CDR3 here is CASSYSAGQDSYEQYF. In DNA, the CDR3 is TGTGCCAGCAGTTACTCGGCCGGACAGGACTCCTACGAGCAGTACTTC.

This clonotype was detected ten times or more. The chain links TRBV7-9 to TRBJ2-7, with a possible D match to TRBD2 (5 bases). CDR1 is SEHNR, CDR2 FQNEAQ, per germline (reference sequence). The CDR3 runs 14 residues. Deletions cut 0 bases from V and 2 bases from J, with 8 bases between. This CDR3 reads CASSLASVAYEQYF. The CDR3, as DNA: TGTGCCAGCAGCTTAGCTAGCGTGGCCTACGAGCAGTACTTC.

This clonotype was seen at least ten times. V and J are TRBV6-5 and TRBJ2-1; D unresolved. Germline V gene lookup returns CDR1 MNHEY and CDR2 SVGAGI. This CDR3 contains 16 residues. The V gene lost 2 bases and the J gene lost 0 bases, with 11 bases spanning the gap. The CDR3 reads CASSYEALGSYNEQFF. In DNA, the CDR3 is TGTGCCAGCAGTTACGAAGCTCTGGGCTCCTACAATGAGCAGTTCTTC.

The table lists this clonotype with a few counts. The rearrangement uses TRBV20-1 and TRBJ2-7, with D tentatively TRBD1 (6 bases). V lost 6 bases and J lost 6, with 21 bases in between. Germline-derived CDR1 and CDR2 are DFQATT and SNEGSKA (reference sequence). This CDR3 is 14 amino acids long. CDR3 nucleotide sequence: TGCAGTGCCCACATCCCGGATCTAGGGGGCGAGCAGTACTTC. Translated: CSAHIPDLGGEQYF.